The clone carrying this TCR beta chain was seen a few times. This sample includes further DNA sequences coding for the same CDR3. This sample is part of a study of blood T cell repertoires in COVID-19. Study-level information: Italy, Spain and the United States were the sources of the convalescent and acute COVID-19 samples. From T cells, B-cell-depleted T cells, or PBMCs came the material, which was cDNA or gDNA.

The CDR3 has 14 amino acids. Germline CDR1 MNHEY, CDR2 SMNVEV (reference sequence). The junction had 4 bases not matched to a gene; V was cut back by 5 bases and J by 2 bases. Methods used by the authors: Counts of nucleated cells, estimated from reference gene primer amplification, were obtained. Assay: immunoSEQ multiplex PCR; the TCRdb copy retains only in-frame clones and omits some. Clonal size and the V and J genes are those of that table, whereas D and trimming came from the DNA. This table holds under 450,000 clones, 70% to 85% found once. Sequencing was done on a sample of peripheral blood. This sequence was found in a human donor with acute or convalescent COVID-19. The donor label of this sample is uncertain. The chain has TRBV27 and TRBJ2-7, with 9 positions matching TRBD1. In DNA form, the CDR3 reads TGTGCCAGCAGTCCAGACAGGGGGGCCTACGAGCAGTACTTC. It yields the protein CASSPDRGAYEQYF.